This TCR beta chain was sequenced in a study of shared clonotypes between healthy human individuals. The assay was immunoSEQ multiplex PCR, and TCRdb's table has in-frame clones only and misses some. Among about 660,000 clones listed, less than 85% were seen once. Researchers partitioned CD4+ cells into CD45RA+ naive and CD45RA-negative memory subsets. V was clipped by 7 bases and J by 4 bases; unmatched bases: 4. The CDR3 contains 13 residues. CDR1 and CDR2 from the germline V gene are ENHRY and SYGVKD. Sequencing used memory CD4+ T cells sorted from blood. Documented subset: CD45RA-negative fraction. This receptor was obtained from a woman aged 25-40 years in good health. The chain combines TRBV10-3 with TRBJ1-2, with TRBD1 matching 9 bases. This chain's CDR3 is CAIKQGASYGYTF. Here the CDR3 DNA reads TGTGCCATCAAACAGGGGGCAAGCTATGGCTACACCTTC.